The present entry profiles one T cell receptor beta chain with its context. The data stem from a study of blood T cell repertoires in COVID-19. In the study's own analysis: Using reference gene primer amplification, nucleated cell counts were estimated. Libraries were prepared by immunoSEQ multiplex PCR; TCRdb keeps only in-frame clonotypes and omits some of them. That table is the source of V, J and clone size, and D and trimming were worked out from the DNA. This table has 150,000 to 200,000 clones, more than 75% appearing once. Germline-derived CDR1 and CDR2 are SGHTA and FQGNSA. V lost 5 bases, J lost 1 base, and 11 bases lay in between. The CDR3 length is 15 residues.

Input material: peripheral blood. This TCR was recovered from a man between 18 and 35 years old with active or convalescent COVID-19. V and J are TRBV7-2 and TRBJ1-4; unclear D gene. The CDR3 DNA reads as TGTGCCAGCAGCCCAGAAACCCTAACTAATGAAAAACTGTTTTTT. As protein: CASSPETLTNEKLFF.